The clone carrying this T cell receptor (beta chain) showed up just a few times. RNA transcripts served as the template for amplifying TCR beta CDR3 regions. The HTBI primer set drove a first-round RT-PCR of the TCR CDR3. TCRdb reprocessed the multiplex PCR reads with MiXCR, giving one entry per CDR3 protein. The table includes around 560,000 distinct CDR3 sequences, roughly a sixth detected once. This entry is derived from a study of T cells in Graves' hyperthyroidism and ophthalmopathy. Trimming removed 2 bases from V and 4 bases from J; junction bases left unmatched: 10. CDR3 length equals 16 residues.

This sequence joins TRBV12-3 or TRBV12-4 and TRBJ2-5, with 7 nucleotides matching TRBD1. The sequenced sample was blood. The TCR sequence derives from a woman aged 18-29 years with Graves' hyperthyroidism. The CDR3 here is CASSLKPRGGTETQYF. In DNA, the CDR3 is TGTGCCAGCAGTTTAAAACCAAGAGGGGGCACAGAGACCCAGTACTTC.